This paragraph reports one T cell receptor beta chain. The antigen remains undetermined. This sample is part of a study of T cell repertoires in cytomegalovirus infection. As for the study in general: Selected CMV epitopes included recently identified HLA-C-restricted ones as well as well-studied HLA-B-restricted ones. Shared public TCR beta signatures pointed to both CMV infection and a matching HLA type. Study-wide results and caveats: HLA-C-restricted CMV-specific TCR beta clonotypes prevailed in the ex vivo response. Identification of carriers of CMV plus the relevant HLA was achieved through cumulative public TCR beta family frequency.

TCRdb processed the reads anew with MiXCR; each CDR3 protein has one entry. The sample yields approximately 990,000 distinct CDR3 sequences, 31% seen once. This sequence was found in a human donor in good health (CMV status not recorded). Some clones in this sample may be carry-over from other donors' samples. The source was cultured CD8+ T cells from PBMCs, collected from culture after CMV antigen stimulation.

The DNA for the CDR3 is TGTGCCAGCAGTTACACCCCTCTAAACACCGGGGAGCTGTTTTTT. Its translation: CASSYTPLNTGELFF. This rearrangement joins TRBV6-6 to TRBJ2-2; D remains ambiguous. This CDR3 region has 15 residues. Germline lookup yields CDR1 MNHNY and CDR2 SVGAGI (reference sequence). V dropped 2 bases and J dropped 2 bases, with 9 bases sitting between them.